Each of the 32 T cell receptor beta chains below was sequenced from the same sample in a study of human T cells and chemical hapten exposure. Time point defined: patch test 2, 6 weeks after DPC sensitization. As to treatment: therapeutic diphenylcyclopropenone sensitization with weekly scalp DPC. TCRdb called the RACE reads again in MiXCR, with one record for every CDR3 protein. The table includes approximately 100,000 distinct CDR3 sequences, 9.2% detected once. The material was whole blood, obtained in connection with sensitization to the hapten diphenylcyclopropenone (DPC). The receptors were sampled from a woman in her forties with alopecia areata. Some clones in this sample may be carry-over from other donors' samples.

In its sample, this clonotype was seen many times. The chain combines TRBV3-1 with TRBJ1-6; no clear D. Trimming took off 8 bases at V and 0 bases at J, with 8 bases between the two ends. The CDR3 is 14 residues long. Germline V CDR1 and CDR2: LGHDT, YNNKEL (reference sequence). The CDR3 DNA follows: TGTGCCAGCGCCGGGAGCTCCTATAATTCACCCCTCCACTTT. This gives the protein CASAGSSYNSPLHF.

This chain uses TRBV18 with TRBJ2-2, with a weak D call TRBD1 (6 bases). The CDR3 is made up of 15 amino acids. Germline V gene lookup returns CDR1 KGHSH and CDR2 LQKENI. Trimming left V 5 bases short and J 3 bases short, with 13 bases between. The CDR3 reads CASSSSGQDTGELFF. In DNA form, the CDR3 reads TGTGCCAGCTCATCTTCGGGACAAGACACCGGGGAGCTGTTTTTT.

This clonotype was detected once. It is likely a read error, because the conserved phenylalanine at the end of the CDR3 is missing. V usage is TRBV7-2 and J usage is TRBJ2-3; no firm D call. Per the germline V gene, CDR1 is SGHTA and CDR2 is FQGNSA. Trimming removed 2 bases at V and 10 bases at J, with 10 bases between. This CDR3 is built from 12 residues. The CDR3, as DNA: TGTGCCAGCAGCTTAAGATCCCTCGCGCAGTATTCT. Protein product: CASSLRSLAQYS.

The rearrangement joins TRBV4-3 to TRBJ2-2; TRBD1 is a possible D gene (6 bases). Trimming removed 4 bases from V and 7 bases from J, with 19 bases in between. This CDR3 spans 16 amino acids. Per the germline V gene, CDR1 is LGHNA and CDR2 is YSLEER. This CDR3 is CASSLDSGESDGELFF. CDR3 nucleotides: TGCGCCAGCAGCCTAGACTCAGGGGAAAGTGACGGGGAGCTGTTTTTT.

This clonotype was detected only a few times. The CDR3 sequence is CASRRGQETQYF. CDR3 DNA: TGTGCCAGCAGGCGGGGTCAAGAGACCCAGTACTTC. The genes are TRBV5-4 and TRBJ2-5, with a possible D match to TRBD2 (6 bases). The CDR3 sequence is 12 residues long. CDR1 SGHNT and CDR2 YYREEE come from the germline V gene (reference sequence). V was trimmed by 5 bases and J by 2 bases, leaving 7 bases between them.

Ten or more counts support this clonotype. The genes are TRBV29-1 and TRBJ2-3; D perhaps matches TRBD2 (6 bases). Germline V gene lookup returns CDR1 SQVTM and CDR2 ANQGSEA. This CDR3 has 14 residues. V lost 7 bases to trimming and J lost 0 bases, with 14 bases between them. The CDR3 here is CSASPGLSTDTQYF. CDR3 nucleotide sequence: TGCAGCGCCTCGCCGGGACTCAGCACAGATACGCAGTATTTT.

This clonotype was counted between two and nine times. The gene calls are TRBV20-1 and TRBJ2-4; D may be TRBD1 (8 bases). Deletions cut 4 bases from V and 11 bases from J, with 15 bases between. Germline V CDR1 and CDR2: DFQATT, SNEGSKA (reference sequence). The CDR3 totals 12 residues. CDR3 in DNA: TGCAGTGCTACACAGGGGGGGCTGGTTCAGTACTTC. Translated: CSATQGGLVQYF.

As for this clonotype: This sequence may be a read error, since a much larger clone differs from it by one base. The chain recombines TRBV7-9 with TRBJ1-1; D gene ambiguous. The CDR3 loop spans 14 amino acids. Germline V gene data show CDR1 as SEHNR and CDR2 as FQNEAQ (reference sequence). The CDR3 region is CVSSLENADTEAFF. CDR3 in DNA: TGTGTCAGCAGCTTAGAAAACGCTGACACTGAAGCTTTCTTT.

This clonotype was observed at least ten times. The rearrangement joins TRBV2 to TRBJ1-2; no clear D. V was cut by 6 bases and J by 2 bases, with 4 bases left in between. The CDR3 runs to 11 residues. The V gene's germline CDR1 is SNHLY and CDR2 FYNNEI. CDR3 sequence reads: CASSQNYGYTF. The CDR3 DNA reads TGTGCCAGCAGCCAAAACTATGGCTACACCTTC.

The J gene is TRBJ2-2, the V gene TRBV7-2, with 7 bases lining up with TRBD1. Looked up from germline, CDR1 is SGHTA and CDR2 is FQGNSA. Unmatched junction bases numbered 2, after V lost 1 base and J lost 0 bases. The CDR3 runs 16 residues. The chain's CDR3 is CASSLGGTANTGELFF. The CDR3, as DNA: TGTGCCAGCAGCTTAGGTGGGACAGCGAACACCGGGGAGCTGTTTTTT.

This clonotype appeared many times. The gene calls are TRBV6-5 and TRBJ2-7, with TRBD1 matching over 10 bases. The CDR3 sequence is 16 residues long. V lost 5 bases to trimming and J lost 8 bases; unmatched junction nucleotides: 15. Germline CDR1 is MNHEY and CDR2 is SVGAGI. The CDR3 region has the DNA TGTGCCAGCAGTACCACTTCCGGGACAGGGGCCATAAAGCAGTACTTC. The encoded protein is CASSTTSGTGAIKQYF.

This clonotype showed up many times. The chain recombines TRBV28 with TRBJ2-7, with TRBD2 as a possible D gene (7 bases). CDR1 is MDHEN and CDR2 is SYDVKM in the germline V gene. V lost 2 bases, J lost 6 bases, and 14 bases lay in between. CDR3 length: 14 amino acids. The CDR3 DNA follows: TGTGCCAGCAGTTTACCGGGGGGCCGCGTCGAGCAGTACTTC. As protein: CASSLPGGRVEQYF.

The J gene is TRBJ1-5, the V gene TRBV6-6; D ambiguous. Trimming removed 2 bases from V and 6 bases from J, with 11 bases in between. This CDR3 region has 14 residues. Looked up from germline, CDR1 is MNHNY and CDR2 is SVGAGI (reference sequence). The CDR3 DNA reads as TGTGCCAGCAGTTACGACCACGTTGGTCAGCCCCAGCATTTT. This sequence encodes CASSYDHVGQPQHF.

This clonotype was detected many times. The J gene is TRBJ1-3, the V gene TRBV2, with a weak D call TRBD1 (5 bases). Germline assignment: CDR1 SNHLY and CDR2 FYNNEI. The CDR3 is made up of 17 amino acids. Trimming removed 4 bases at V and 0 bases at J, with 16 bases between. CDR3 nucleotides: TGTGCCAGCAGTGGCTTGGGGACCGAGGCCTCTGGAAACACCATATATTTT. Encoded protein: CASSGLGTEASGNTIYF.

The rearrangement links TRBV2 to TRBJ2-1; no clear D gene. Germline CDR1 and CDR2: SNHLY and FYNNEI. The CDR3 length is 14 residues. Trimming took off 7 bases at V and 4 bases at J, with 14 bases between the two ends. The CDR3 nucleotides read TGTGCCAGCATTAGGGCAGCTCTGTACAATGAGCAGTTCTTC. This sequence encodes CASIRAALYNEQFF.

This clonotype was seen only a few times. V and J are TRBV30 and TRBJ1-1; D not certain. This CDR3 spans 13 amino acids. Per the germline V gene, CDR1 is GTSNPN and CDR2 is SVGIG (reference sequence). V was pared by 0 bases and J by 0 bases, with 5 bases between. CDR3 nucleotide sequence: TGTGCCTGGAGTGTTTTTCTGAACACTGAAGCTTTCTTT. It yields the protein CAWSVFLNTEAFF.

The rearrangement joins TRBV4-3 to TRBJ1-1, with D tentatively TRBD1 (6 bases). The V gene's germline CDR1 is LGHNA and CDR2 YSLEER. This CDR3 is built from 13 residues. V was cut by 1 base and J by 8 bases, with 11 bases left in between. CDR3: CASSQVGQLEAFF. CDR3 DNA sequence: TGCGCCAGCAGCCAAGTCGGACAGCTCGAAGCTTTCTTT.

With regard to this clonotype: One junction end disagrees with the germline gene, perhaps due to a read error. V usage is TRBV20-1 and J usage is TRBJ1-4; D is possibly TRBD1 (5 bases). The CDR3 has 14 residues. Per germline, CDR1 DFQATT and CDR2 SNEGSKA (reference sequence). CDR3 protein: CSAREGGRSEKPFF. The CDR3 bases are TGCAGTGCTAGAGAGGGGGGTAGGAGTGAAAAACCGTTTTTT.

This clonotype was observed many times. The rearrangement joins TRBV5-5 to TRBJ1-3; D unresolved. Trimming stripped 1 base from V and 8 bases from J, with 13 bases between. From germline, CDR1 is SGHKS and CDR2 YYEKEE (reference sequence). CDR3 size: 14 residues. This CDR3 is CASSLQDYRDTIYF. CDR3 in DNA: TGTGCCAGCAGCTTGCAGGATTATCGAGACACCATATATTTT.

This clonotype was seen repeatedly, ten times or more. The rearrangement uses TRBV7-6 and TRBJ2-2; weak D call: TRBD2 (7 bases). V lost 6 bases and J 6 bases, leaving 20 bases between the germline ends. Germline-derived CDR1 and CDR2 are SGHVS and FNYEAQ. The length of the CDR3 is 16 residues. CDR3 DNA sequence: TGTGCCAGCAGTTCCTCAAGGGGGGGCCTCGCCGGGGAGCTGTTTTTT. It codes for CASSSSRGGLAGELFF.

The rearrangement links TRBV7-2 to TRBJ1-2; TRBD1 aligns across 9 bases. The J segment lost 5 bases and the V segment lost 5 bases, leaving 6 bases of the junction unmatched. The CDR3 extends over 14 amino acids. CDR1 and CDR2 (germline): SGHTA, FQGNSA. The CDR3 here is CASSTRDRAYGYTF. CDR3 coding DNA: TGTGCCAGCAGCACCCGGGACAGGGCGTATGGCTACACCTTC.

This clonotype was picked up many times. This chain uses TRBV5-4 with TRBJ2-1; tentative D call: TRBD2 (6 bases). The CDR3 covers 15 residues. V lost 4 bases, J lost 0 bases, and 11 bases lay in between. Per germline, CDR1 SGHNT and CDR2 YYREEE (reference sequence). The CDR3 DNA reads TGTGCCAGCAGCGCGGGACCCCACTCCTACAATGAGCAGTTCTTC. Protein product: CASSAGPHSYNEQFF. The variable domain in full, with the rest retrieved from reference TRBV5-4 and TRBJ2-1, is ETGVTQSPTHLIKTRGQQVTLRCSSQSGHNTVSWYQQALGQGPQFIFQYYREEENGRGNFPPRFSGLQFPNYSSELNVNALELDDSALYLCASSAGPHSYNEQFFGPGTRLTVL.

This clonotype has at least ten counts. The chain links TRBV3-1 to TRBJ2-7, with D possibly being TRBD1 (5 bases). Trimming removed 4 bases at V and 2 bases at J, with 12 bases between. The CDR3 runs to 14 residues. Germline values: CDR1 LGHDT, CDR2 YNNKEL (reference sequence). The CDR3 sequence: CASSRAGIAYEQYF. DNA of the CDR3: TGTGCCAGCAGCCGGGCAGGGATAGCCTACGAGCAGTACTTC.

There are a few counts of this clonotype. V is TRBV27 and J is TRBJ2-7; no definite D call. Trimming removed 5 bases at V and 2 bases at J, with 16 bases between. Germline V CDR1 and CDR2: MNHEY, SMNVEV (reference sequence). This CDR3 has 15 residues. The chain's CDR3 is CASSAAETAPYEQYF. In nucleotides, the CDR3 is TGTGCCAGCAGTGCTGCCGAGACTGCCCCCTACGAGCAGTACTTC.

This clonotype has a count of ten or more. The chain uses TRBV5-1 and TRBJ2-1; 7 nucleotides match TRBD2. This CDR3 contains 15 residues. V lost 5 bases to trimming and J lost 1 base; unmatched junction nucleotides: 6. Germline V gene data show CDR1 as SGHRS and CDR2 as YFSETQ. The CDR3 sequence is CASRPGLESYNEQFF. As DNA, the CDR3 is TGCGCCAGCAGACCTGGACTAGAGTCCTACAATGAGCAGTTCTTC.

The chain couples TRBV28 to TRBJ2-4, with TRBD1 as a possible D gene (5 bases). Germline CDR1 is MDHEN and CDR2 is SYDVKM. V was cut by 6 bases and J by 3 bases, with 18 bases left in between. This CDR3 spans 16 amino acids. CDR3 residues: CASRRAQVIDKNIQYF. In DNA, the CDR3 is TGTGCCAGCAGAAGGGCACAGGTAATTGACAAAAACATTCAGTACTTC.

CDR3 sequence: CASSLVAGGTDTQYF. CDR3 sequence (DNA): TGTGCCAGCAGCTTAGTGGCAGGGGGGACAGATACGCAGTATTTT. J is TRBJ2-3 and V is TRBV11-3, with D perhaps TRBD1 (7 bases). Germline values: CDR1 SGHNT, CDR2 YENEEA. The CDR3 is 15 amino acids. V lost 1 base and J lost 3, with 11 bases in between.

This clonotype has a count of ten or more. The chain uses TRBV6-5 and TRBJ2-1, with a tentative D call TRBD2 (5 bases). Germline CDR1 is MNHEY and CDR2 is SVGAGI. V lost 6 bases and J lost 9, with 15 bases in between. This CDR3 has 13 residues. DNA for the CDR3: TGTGCCAGCAGGTACGGACTCCCGAGTGAGCAGTTCTTC. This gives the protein CASRYGLPSEQFF.

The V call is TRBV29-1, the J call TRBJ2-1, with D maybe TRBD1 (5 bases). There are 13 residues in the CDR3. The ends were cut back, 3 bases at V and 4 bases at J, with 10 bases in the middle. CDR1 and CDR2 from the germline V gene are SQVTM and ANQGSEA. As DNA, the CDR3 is TGCAGCGTTGAGTTACAGGAGTACAATGAGCAGTTCTTC. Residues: CSVELQEYNEQFF.

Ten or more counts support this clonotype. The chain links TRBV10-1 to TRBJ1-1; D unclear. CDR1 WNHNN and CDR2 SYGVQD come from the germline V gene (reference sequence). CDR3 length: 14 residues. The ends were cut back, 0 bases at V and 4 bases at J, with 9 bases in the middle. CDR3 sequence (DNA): TGCGCCAGCAGTGAGTCGACCTTGGGCACTGAAGCTTTCTTT. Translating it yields CASSESTLGTEAFF.

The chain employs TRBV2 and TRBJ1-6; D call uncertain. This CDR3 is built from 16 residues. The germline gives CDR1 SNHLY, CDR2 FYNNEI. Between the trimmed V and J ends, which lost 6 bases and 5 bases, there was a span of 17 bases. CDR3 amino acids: CASRPLEGRDNSPLHF. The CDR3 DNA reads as TGTGCCAGCAGACCCTTGGAAGGGCGAGATAATTCACCCCTCCACTTT.

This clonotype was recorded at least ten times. CDR3 loop: CSARDWAGRSTDTQYF. DNA for the CDR3: TGCAGTGCTAGAGATTGGGCGGGGAGGAGCACAGATACGCAGTATTTT. J is TRBJ2-3 and V is TRBV20-1, with a tentative D call TRBD2 (6 bases). This CDR3 contains 16 residues. Germline assignment: CDR1 DFQATT and CDR2 SNEGSKA (reference sequence). The V end was cut by 0 bases, the J end by 0 bases, with 13 bases between.